Presented here are 18 T cell receptor beta chains from one specimen sequenced in a study of early T cells in non-severe SARS-CoV-2 infection. TCRdb re-derived calls from the 5' RACE reads in MiXCR, one entry per CDR3 protein. The sample holds roughly 52,000 distinct CDR3 sequences, under 7% seen once. The specimen was whole blood, collected at baseline. Receptors were obtained from an adult who was a healthcare worker with PCR-confirmed SARS-CoV-2 infection or an uninfected control (not recorded which).

The gene calls are TRBV7-2 and TRBJ1-2, with D maybe TRBD1 (5 bases). Germline V gene sequence: CDR1 SGHTA, CDR2 FQGNSA. CDR3 size: 16 residues. Trimming cost V 4 bases and J 6 bases, with 21 bases left between them. The CDR3 here is CASSWDRRSGINGYTF. The CDR3 coding sequence is TGTGCCAGCAGCTGGGACCGCCGGTCTGGTATAAATGGCTACACCTTC.

The J gene is TRBJ1-1, the V gene TRBV20-1; D remains ambiguous. The length of the CDR3 is 14 residues. The germline V and J ends were trimmed by 1 base and 0 bases, with 9 bases remaining between them. CDR1 is DFQATT, CDR2 SNEGSKA, per germline (reference sequence). The CDR3 protein is CSARGTNMNTEAFF. The DNA of the CDR3 is TGCAGTGCTAGAGGCACCAACATGAACACTGAAGCTTTCTTT.

This clonotype has ten or more counts. The gene calls are TRBV11-3 and TRBJ2-1; 13 nucleotides line up with TRBD2. CDR1 and CDR2 (germline): SGHNT, YENEEA. This CDR3 is 15 amino acids long. The V and J ends lost 5 bases and 8 bases, in that order; junction bases with no gene match: 6. CDR3: CASSRGLAGIDEQFF. CDR3 nucleotides: TGTGCCAGCAGCCGGGGACTAGCGGGGATCGATGAGCAGTTCTTC.

There are many counts of this clonotype. The rearrangement joins TRBV20-1 to TRBJ2-1, with D unclear. The germline V gene has CDR1 DFQATT and CDR2 SNEGSKA (reference sequence). Trimming took off 0 bases at V and 4 bases at J, with 10 bases between the two ends. The length of the CDR3 is 14 residues. CDR3 protein: CSARDRIFYNEQFF. The CDR3 DNA sequence: TGCAGTGCTAGAGATCGGATTTTTTACAATGAGCAGTTCTTC.

This clonotype appeared many times. J is TRBJ1-6 and V is TRBV27; 8 nucleotides align to TRBD1. This CDR3 region has 14 residues. Germline V gives CDR1 MNHEY, CDR2 SMNVEV (reference sequence). The V gene end was trimmed by 5 bases and the J gene end by 6 bases; junction bases not matched to a gene: 3. The CDR3 reads CASSQGQGNSPLHF. The CDR3 nucleotides read TGTGCCAGCAGTCAAGGACAGGGTAATTCACCCCTCCACTTT.

This clonotype has only a few counts. The J gene is TRBJ2-7, the V gene TRBV6-5; TRBD1 agrees at 9 bases. Germline lookup yields CDR1 MNHEY and CDR2 SVGAGI. Trimming removed 10 bases from V and 6 bases from J; junction bases left unmatched: 10. The CDR3 has 13 amino acids. CDR3 in amino acids: CATGGTGIPEQYF. The CDR3, as DNA: TGTGCCACCGGCGGGACAGGGATACCCGAGCAGTACTTC.

The sample holds many counts of this clonotype. The rearrangement links TRBV2 to TRBJ2-3; weak D call: TRBD1 (5 bases). The V end was cut by 6 bases, the J end by 4 bases, with 20 bases between. CDR1 is SNHLY and CDR2 is FYNNEI in the germline V gene. The CDR3 loop spans 16 amino acids. CDR3 sequence (DNA): TGTGCCAGCAGGCCCCGGAGACAGTTCGCGTCAGATACGCAGTATTTT. This codes for CASRPRRQFASDTQYF.

The table lists this clonotype with many counts. The rearrangement uses TRBV9 and TRBJ1-4; D might be TRBD1 (6 bases). V lost 0 bases and J 8 bases, leaving 17 bases between the germline ends. The CDR3 has 16 amino acids. Germline-derived CDR1 and CDR2 are SGDLS and YYNGEE. The CDR3 is CASSVEDRPYGEKLFF. The CDR3 region has the DNA TGTGCCAGCAGCGTAGAGGACAGACCTTACGGCGAAAAACTGTTTTTT. Using reference TRBV9 and TRBJ1-4 for the parts outside the CDR3, the full variable domain is DSGVTQTPKHLITATGQRVTLRCSPRSGDLSVYWYQQSLDQGLQFLIQYYNGEERAKGNILERFSAQQFPDLHSELNLSSLELGDSALYFCASSVEDRPYGEKLFFGSGTQLSVL.

This clonotype was counted many times. This chain links TRBV7-9 with TRBJ2-7; the match to TRBD2 covers 9 bases. This CDR3 comprises 14 residues. J was trimmed by 5 bases and V by 5 bases; bases with no gene match: 7. Germline CDR1 SEHNR, CDR2 FQNEAQ (reference sequence). The CDR3 loop is CASSQSGGIHEQYF. The CDR3 bases are TGTGCCAGCAGCCAGAGCGGGGGGATTCACGAGCAGTACTTC. The entire variable domain, with the rest obtained from reference TRBV7-9 and TRBJ2-7, is as follows: DTGVSQNPRHKITKRGQNVTFRCDPISEHNRLYWYRQTLGQGPEFLTYFQNEAQLEKSRLLSDRFSAERPKGSFSTLEIQRTEQGDSAMYLCASSQSGGIHEQYFGPGTRLTVT.

This clonotype was counted many times. The genes are TRBV30 and TRBJ1-5; 9 positions agree with TRBD1. V trimming: 0 bases; J trimming: 0 bases; junction bases outside the gene matches: 6. The germline CDR1 and CDR2 sequences are GTSNPN and SVGIG (reference sequence). There are 17 residues in the CDR3. In DNA form, the CDR3 reads TGTGCCTGGAGTGTTGGGACAGGGTACAATAGCAATCAGCCCCAGCATTTT. Translating gives CAWSVGTGYNSNQPQHF.

This clonotype was picked up many times. J is TRBJ2-2 and V is TRBV20-1; 10 bases align to TRBD2. The V gene's germline CDR1 is DFQATT and CDR2 SNEGSKA (reference sequence). Losses at the gene ends were 8 bases for V and 1 base for J; bases not matched to a gene: 4. This CDR3 has 14 amino acids. CDR3 sequence (DNA): TGCAGTACCCCTAGCGGGGGGAACACCGGGGAGCTGTTTTTT. Amino acids: CSTPSGGNTGELFF.

The chain couples TRBV9 to TRBJ2-5; 11 bases are a match to TRBD2. This CDR3 has 15 amino acids. V dropped 1 base and J dropped 2; count of bases not matched to a gene: 1. From germline, CDR1 is SGDLS and CDR2 YYNGEE. The DNA of the CDR3 is TGTGCCAGCAGCGTAACTAGCGGGGGTCAAGAGACCCAGTACTTC. This gives the protein CASSVTSGGQETQYF.

This clonotype was found a few times. This chain connects TRBV7-2 to TRBJ2-2; D is perhaps TRBD1 or TRBD2 (6 bases each). V lost 4 bases and J lost 6, with 9 bases in between. The CDR3 runs to 13 residues. Germline loops: CDR1 SGHTA, CDR2 FQGNSA. The DNA of the CDR3 is TGTGCCAGCAGCTGGGGGGCGTCCGGGGAGCTGTTTTTT. It encodes CASSWGASGELFF.

The rearrangement joins TRBV6-6 to TRBJ2-3, with 14 bases that match TRBD2. Looked up from germline, CDR1 is MNHNY and CDR2 is SVGAGI (reference sequence). The CDR3 length is 14 residues. V lost 8 bases, J lost 5 bases, and 3 bases stayed unmatched. CDR3 DNA: TGTGCCAGCGGGACTAGCGGGGGTCAAGATACGCAGTATTTT. Protein: CASGTSGGQDTQYF.

The chain links TRBV4-1 to TRBJ2-3; D unclear. Per the germline V gene, CDR1 is MGHRA and CDR2 is YSYEKL. Trimming cost V 0 bases and J 1 base, with 8 bases left between them. The CDR3 totals 15 residues. As DNA, the CDR3 is TGCGCCAGCAGCCAAGATCCCAGCGGCACAGATACGCAGTATTTT. Protein product: CASSQDPSGTDTQYF.

The sample holds many counts of this clonotype. V and J are TRBV28 and TRBJ2-1; D possibly uses TRBD1 or TRBD2 (7 bases each). Germline V gene sequence: CDR1 MDHEN, CDR2 SYDVKM. The V end lost 8 bases, the J end lost 6 bases, and 17 bases lay between the germline ends. The CDR3 extends over 14 amino acids. This chain's CDR3 is CASFQGGYGNEQFF. CDR3 DNA: TGTGCCAGCTTCCAGGGGGGGTATGGCAATGAGCAGTTCTTC.

This sequence joins TRBV11-3 and TRBJ2-3, with a tentative D call TRBD1 (5 bases). The CDR3 is 14 amino acids. With 7 bases removed from V and 4 bases from J, the gap between germline ends came to 15 bases. Germline loops: CDR1 SGHNT, CDR2 YENEEA. CDR3 bases: TGTGCCAGCACCCCATTGGCAGGGTCAGATACGCAGTATTTT. Translated: CASTPLAGSDTQYF.

This chain connects TRBV7-9 to TRBJ1-2; 7 nucleotides match TRBD1. V was pared by 4 bases and J by 8 bases, with 22 bases of the junction left unmatched. CDR1 is SEHNR and CDR2 is FQNEAQ in the germline V gene (reference sequence). The CDR3 has 18 amino acids. CDR3 coding DNA: TGTGCCAGCAGCTCACTCCTGATACTACCTGACAGGGAAGGAGGCTACACCTTC. Protein sequence: CASSSLLILPDREGGYTF.